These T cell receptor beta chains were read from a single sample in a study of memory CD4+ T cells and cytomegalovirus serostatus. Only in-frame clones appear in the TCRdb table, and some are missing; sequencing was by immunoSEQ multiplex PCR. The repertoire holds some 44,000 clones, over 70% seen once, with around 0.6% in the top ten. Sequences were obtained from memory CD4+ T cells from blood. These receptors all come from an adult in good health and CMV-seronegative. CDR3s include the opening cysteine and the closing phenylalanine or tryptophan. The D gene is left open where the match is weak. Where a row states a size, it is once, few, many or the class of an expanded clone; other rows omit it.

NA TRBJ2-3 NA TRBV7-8 CASRAGRDTQYF TGTGCCAGCAGGGCGGGGAGGGATACGCAGTATTTT
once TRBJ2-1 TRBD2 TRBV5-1 CASSLLAGGYNEQFF TGCGCCAGCAGCTTACTAGCGGGGGGCTACAATGAGCAGTTCTTC
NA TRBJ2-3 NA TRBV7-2 CASSFELGNTQYF TGTGCCAGCAGCTTCGAGTTAGGGAATACGCAGTATTTT
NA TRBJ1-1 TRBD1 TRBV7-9 CASSSPPGQGLREAFF TGTGCCAGCAGCTCCCCACCGGGACAGGGTCTCCGTGAAGCTTTCTTT
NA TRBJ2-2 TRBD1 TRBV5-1 CASSLQGANTGELFF TGCGCCAGCAGCTTACAGGGGGCGAACACCGGGGAGCTGTTTTTT
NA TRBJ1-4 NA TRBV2 CASSLWTGGGEKLFF TGTGCCAGCAGTTTATGGACGGGAGGAGGAGAAAAACTGTTTTTT
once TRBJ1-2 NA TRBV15 CATSRDLTVNGGYTF TGTGCCACCAGCAGAGATTTGACAGTAAACGGCGGCTACACCTTC
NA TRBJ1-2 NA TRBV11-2 CASSYRGGFGYTF TGTGCCAGCAGCTACCGGGGAGGTTTTGGCTACACCTTC
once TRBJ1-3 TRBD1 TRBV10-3 CAIRETGIENTIYF TGTGCCATCAGGGAGACAGGGATCGAAAACACCATATATTTT
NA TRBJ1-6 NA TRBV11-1 CASSLRMEISPLHF TGTGCCAGCAGTCTTCGGATGGAAATATCACCCCTCCACTTT
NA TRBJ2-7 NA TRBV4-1 CASSQDFSATPYEQYF TGCGCCAGCAGCCAAGATTTTAGTGCGACTCCCTACGAGCAGTACTTC
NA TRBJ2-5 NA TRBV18 CASSPSRTETQYF TGTGCCAGCTCACCATCCCGGACGGAGACCCAGTACTTC
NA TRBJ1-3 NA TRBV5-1 CASSLFSGNTIYF TGCGCCAGCAGCTTATTCTCTGGAAACACCATATATTTT
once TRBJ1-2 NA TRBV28 CASSSTGLKSMGGYTF TGTGCCAGCAGTTCGACTGGGTTAAAGAGTATGGGTGGCTACACCTTC
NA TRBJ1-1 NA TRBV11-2 CASSYGGRGARVNTEAFF TGTGCCAGCAGCTACGGGGGAAGAGGGGCGCGGGTGAACACTGAAGCTTTCTTT
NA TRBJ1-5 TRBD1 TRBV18 CASSTAGGNQPQHF TGTGCCAGCTCAACCGCAGGGGGAAATCAGCCCCAGCATTTT
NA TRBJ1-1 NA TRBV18 CASSPLPNDSWNTEAFF TGTGCCAGCTCACCACTACCCAACGATAGCTGGAACACTGAAGCTTTCTTT
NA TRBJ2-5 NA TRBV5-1 CASSLGGKETQYF TGCGCCAGCAGCTTGGGAGGGAAAGAGACCCAGTACTTC
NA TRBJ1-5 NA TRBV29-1 CSVGRDKNQPQHF TGCAGCGTTGGCCGGGACAAAAATCAGCCCCAGCATTTT
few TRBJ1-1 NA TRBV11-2 CASSSPRGGRGKAEAFF TGTGCCAGCAGCTCACCCCGCGGGGGCCGAGGGAAGGCTGAAGCTTTCTTT
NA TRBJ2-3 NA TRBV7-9 CASSLVVGADTQYF TGTGCCAGCAGCTTAGTCGTTGGGGCAGATACGCAGTATTTT
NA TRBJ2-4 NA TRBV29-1 CSVGLAKNIQYF TGCAGCGTGGGGTTAGCCAAAAACATTCAGTACTTC
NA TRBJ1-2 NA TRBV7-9 CASSLAQSGFGYTF TGTGCCAGCAGCTTAGCGCAATCCGGATTTGGCTACACCTTC
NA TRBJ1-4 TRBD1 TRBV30 CAWSGWDRPNEKLFF TGTGCCTGGAGTGGTTGGGACAGACCTAATGAAAAACTGTTTTTT
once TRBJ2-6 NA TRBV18 CASSPRRGSISGANVLTF TGTGCCAGCTCACCACGGAGGGGAAGTATATCCGGGGCCAACGTCCTGACTTTC
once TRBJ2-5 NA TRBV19 CASSIGGVGLETQYF TGTGCCAGTAGTATTGGAGGGGTGGGGTTGGAGACCCAGTACTTC
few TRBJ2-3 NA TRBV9 CASSVGFRADTQYF TGTGCCAGCAGCGTTGGCTTTAGGGCAGATACGCAGTATTTT
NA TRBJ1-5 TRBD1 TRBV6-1 CASSGTGGGQPQHF TGTGCCAGCAGCGGGACAGGGGGCGGTCAGCCCCAGCATTTT
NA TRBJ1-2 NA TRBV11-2 CASRQPGRGYGYTF TGTGCCAGCAGACAACCCGGGAGAGGCTATGGCTACACCTTC